Listed below are T cell receptor beta chains from one sample, sequenced in a study of cytomegalovirus exposure and HLA in healthy donors. TCRdb's table, derived via immunoSEQ multiplex PCR, lists solely in-frame clones and lacks some. In all, the sample yields approximately 120,000 clones. Specimen: PBMCs. These receptors were obtained from a woman in her sixties in good health and CMV-seronegative. CDR3s include the opening cysteine and the closing phenylalanine or tryptophan. D genes are given only for firm matches.

d_gene: .; v_gene: TRBV10-1; j_gene: TRBJ1-2; CDR3aa: CASSSQASGYTF; CDR3nt: TGCGCCAGCAGTTCCCAGGCCAGCGGCTACACCTTC
d_gene: TRBD2; v_gene: TRBV23-1; j_gene: TRBJ2-7; CDR3aa: CASSPIGGRFSYEQYF; CDR3nt: TGCGCCAGCAGTCCCATAGGCGGGAGGTTCTCCTACGAGCAGTACTTC
d_gene: .; v_gene: TRBV7-2; j_gene: TRBJ1-5; CDR3aa: CASSLFAGPSQPQHF; CDR3nt: TGTGCCAGCAGCTTATTTGCAGGGCCGAGTCAGCCCCAGCATTTT
d_gene: .; v_gene: TRBV27; j_gene: TRBJ1-2; CDR3aa: CASSLEQGYGYTF; CDR3nt: TGTGCCAGCAGTTTGGAACAGGGCTATGGCTACACCTTC
d_gene: .; v_gene: TRBV28; j_gene: TRBJ1-1; CDR3aa: CASRRGSEAFF; CDR3nt: TGTGCCAGCAGACGGGGGTCTGAAGCTTTCTTT
d_gene: .; v_gene: TRBV7-2; j_gene: TRBJ1-3; CDR3aa: CASRKSQGSGNTIYF; CDR3nt: TGTGCCAGCAGGAAGTCACAGGGCTCTGGAAACACCATATATTTT
d_gene: .; v_gene: TRBV5-1; j_gene: TRBJ2-2; CDR3aa: CASSLGQVGTGELFF; CDR3nt: TGCGCCAGCAGCTTGGGACAGGTTGGAACCGGGGAGCTGTTTTTT
d_gene: TRBD2; v_gene: TRBV5-1; j_gene: TRBJ2-1; CDR3aa: CASSFTPGGHNEQFF; CDR3nt: TGCGCCAGCAGCTTCACACCGGGAGGGCACAATGAGCAGTTCTTC
d_gene: .; v_gene: TRBV6-1; j_gene: TRBJ2-2; CDR3aa: CASSPEQGSGELFF; CDR3nt: TGTGCCAGCAGTCCCGAACAGGGCTCCGGGGAGCTGTTTTTT
d_gene: TRBD1; v_gene: TRBV30; j_gene: TRBJ1-2; CDR3aa: CAWSVSRTQQGDGYTF; CDR3nt: TGTGCCTGGAGTGTATCTAGAACCCAACAGGGGGATGGCTACACCTTC
d_gene: .; v_gene: TRBV5-5; j_gene: TRBJ2-3; CDR3aa: CASSFGDITGRDTQYF; CDR3nt: TGTGCCAGCAGCTTTGGGGACATTACAGGACGAGATACGCAGTATTTT
d_gene: TRBD1; v_gene: TRBV7-9; j_gene: TRBJ1-1; CDR3aa: CASSSTGTGVMNTEAFF; CDR3nt: TGTGCCAGCAGCTCAACCGGGACAGGGGTAATGAACACTGAAGCTTTCTTT
d_gene: .; v_gene: TRBV11-3; j_gene: TRBJ2-7; CDR3aa: CASSRNTDYEQYF; CDR3nt: TGTGCCAGCAGCCGGAATACAGACTACGAGCAGTACTTC
d_gene: TRBD1; v_gene: TRBV2; j_gene: TRBJ2-7; CDR3aa: CASRGTGRNEQYF; CDR3nt: TGTGCCAGCCGGGGGACAGGGCGGAACGAGCAGTACTTC
d_gene: .; v_gene: TRBV5-8; j_gene: TRBJ1-1; CDR3aa: CASSPSSLLAFF; CDR3nt: TGTGCCAGCAGCCCGTCGTCCCTTCTCGCTTTCTTT
d_gene: TRBD1; v_gene: TRBV28; j_gene: TRBJ2-1; CDR3aa: CASRPTGVGYNEQFF; CDR3nt: TGTGCCAGCAGACCTACAGGGGTAGGCTACAATGAGCAGTTCTTC
d_gene: .; v_gene: TRBV4-1; j_gene: TRBJ2-3; CDR3aa: CASSQIQDSDTQYF; CDR3nt: TGCGCCAGCAGCCAAATTCAGGATTCAGATACGCAGTATTTT
d_gene: .; v_gene: TRBV28; j_gene: TRBJ1-4; CDR3aa: CASSLFLPQLFF; CDR3nt: TGTGCCAGCAGTTTATTTCTCCCCCAACTGTTTTTT
d_gene: TRBD1; v_gene: TRBV18; j_gene: TRBJ1-1; CDR3aa: CASSQRQGAPNTEAFF; CDR3nt: TGTGCCAGCTCACAAAGGCAGGGGGCACCGAACACTGAAGCTTTCTTT
d_gene: TRBD2; v_gene: TRBV6-1; j_gene: TRBJ2-7; CDR3aa: CASSESGGRIYEQYF; CDR3nt: TGTGCCAGCAGTGAATCGGGAGGCCGAATATACGAGCAGTACTTC
d_gene: .; v_gene: TRBV2; j_gene: TRBJ1-5; CDR3aa: CASSESGRVGQPQHF; CDR3nt: TGTGCCAGCAGTGAATCGGGCAGGGTAGGTCAGCCCCAGCATTTT
d_gene: TRBD1; v_gene: TRBV6-1; j_gene: TRBJ2-5; CDR3aa: CASRGGTGYGETQYF; CDR3nt: TGTGCCAGCAGAGGGGGGACAGGGTACGGGGAGACCCAGTACTTC
d_gene: .; v_gene: TRBV27; j_gene: TRBJ2-1; CDR3aa: CASSLASGGGEQFF; CDR3nt: TGTGCCAGCAGTTTGGCTAGCGGAGGGGGTGAGCAGTTCTTC
d_gene: .; v_gene: TRBV5-6; j_gene: TRBJ2-7; CDR3aa: CASSPPRKTGSYEQYF; CDR3nt: TGTGCCAGCAGCCCCCCCCGAAAGACAGGTTCCTACGAGCAGTACTTC
d_gene: TRBD1; v_gene: TRBV27; j_gene: TRBJ1-1; CDR3aa: CASGLTGGTEAFF; CDR3nt: TGTGCCAGCGGCTTGACAGGGGGGACTGAAGCTTTCTTT
d_gene: .; v_gene: TRBV27; j_gene: TRBJ1-2; CDR3aa: CASSRTGLPPYGYTF; CDR3nt: TGTGCCAGCAGCAGAACAGGGCTACCCCCCTATGGCTACACCTTC
d_gene: .; v_gene: TRBV21-1; j_gene: TRBJ1-3; CDR3aa: CASSKFFGWRELGGNTIYF; CDR3nt: TGTGCCAGCAGCAAATTTTTCGGTTGGAGGGAGCTCGGCGGGAACACCATATATTTT
d_gene: .; v_gene: TRBV15; j_gene: TRBJ1-2; CDR3aa: CATSRDRTGTGYTF; CDR3nt: TGTGCCACCAGCAGAGATCGTACAGGGACTGGCTACACCTTC